This T cell receptor beta chain was identified during a study of blood T cells in healthy people across ages. Then a second PCR, running about 6 to 11 cycles, was carried out with a sample-barcoded 5' primer and a J-beta primer mix. A single record per CDR3 protein comes from TCRdb applying MiXCR to the 5' RACE reads. Counted here are approximately 2,000,000 distinct CDR3 sequences, about 39% occurring once; the ten biggest clones make up 23%. The CDR3 runs to 17 residues. The V and J ends lost 0 bases and 2 bases respectively, with 15 bases between them. Germline loops: CDR1 MGHRA, CDR2 YSYEKL. This clonotype was detected a few times.

Sequenced sample: blood. The origin of this receptor is a human donor in good health. The V and J genes are TRBV4-1 and TRBJ2-3, with a tentative D call TRBD2 (6 bases). CDR3 protein: CASSQEEGREVTDTQYF. CDR3 DNA: TGCGCCAGCAGCCAAGAAGAGGGCAGGGAGGTCACAGATACGCAGTATTTT.